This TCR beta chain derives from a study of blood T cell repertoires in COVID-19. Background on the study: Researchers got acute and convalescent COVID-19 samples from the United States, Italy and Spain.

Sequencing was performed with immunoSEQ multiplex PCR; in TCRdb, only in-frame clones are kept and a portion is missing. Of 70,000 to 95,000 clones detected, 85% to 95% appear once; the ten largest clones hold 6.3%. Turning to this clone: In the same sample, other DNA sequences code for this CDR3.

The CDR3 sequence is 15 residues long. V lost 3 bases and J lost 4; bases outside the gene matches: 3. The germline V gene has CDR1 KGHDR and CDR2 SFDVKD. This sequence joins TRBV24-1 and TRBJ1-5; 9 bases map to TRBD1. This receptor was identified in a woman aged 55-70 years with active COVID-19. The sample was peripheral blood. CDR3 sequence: CATSDTGQGNQPQHF. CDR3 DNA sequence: TGTGCCACCAGTGATACGGGACAGGGAAATCAGCCCCAGCATTTT.